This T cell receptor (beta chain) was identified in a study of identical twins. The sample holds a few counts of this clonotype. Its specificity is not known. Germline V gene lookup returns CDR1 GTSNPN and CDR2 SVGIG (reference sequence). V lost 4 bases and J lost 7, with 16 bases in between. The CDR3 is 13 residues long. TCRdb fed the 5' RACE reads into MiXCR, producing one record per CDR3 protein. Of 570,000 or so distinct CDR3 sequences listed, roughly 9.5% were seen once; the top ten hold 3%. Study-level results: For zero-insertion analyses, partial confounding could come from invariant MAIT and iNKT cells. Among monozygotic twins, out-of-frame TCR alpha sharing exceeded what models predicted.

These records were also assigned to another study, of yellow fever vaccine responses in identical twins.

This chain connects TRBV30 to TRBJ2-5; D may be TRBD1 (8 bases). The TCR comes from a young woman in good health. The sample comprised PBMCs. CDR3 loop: CAWTTGGAWTQYF. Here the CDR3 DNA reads TGTGCCTGGACTACAGGGGGGGCCTGGACCCAGTACTTC.